This is a list of T cell receptor beta chains from one sample in a study of PD-1 blockade in classical Hodgkin lymphoma. TCRdb keeps only in-frame clones here, not all; method: immunoSEQ multiplex PCR. The data show about 110,000 clones, roughly nine tenths seen once. The material sequenced was peripheral blood mononuclear cells (PBMCs), taken before the second cycle of nivolumab. The receptors shown here come from a human donor with classical Hodgkin lymphoma. Both conserved end residues are part of each CDR3. Fields, in order: CDR3 length, D gene, clone size, V gene, J gene, CDR3 protein, CDR3 DNA. D genes are given only for firm matches. Some rows mark clone size as missing; the rest say once, few, many or name a class of expanded clone.

cdr3_length: 13; d_call: TRBD1; clone_size: -; v_call: TRBV10-1; j_call: TRBJ2-3; cdr3_aa: CASSDRVTDTQYF; cdr3_nt: TGCGCCAGCAGCGACAGGGTGACAGATACGCAGTATTTT
cdr3_length: 15; d_call: TRBD1; clone_size: -; v_call: TRBV29-1; j_call: TRBJ2-7; cdr3_aa: CSVEGADRDPYEQYF; cdr3_nt: TGCAGCGTTGAAGGGGCGGACAGGGACCCCTACGAGCAGTACTTC
cdr3_length: 15; d_call: -; clone_size: -; v_call: TRBV25-1; j_call: TRBJ2-1; cdr3_aa: CASSESGDWVNEQFF; cdr3_nt: TGTGCCAGCAGTGAATCAGGGGATTGGGTCAATGAGCAGTTCTTC
cdr3_length: 13; d_call: -; clone_size: few; v_call: TRBV27; j_call: TRBJ2-2; cdr3_aa: CASSTVAGWELFF; cdr3_nt: TGTGCCAGCAGTACTGTAGCCGGTTGGGAGCTGTTTTTT
cdr3_length: 13; d_call: -; clone_size: -; v_call: TRBV11-2; j_call: TRBJ2-7; cdr3_aa: CASSLEWRSEQYF; cdr3_nt: TGTGCCAGCAGCTTAGAATGGCGTAGCGAGCAGTACTTC
cdr3_length: 15; d_call: -; clone_size: -; v_call: TRBV21-1; j_call: TRBJ2-1; cdr3_aa: CASSKKLAGDQEQFF; cdr3_nt: TGTGCCAGCAGCAAAAAACTAGCGGGAGATCAGGAGCAGTTCTTC
cdr3_length: 15; d_call: TRBD1; clone_size: once; v_call: TRBV6-6; j_call: TRBJ2-7; cdr3_aa: CASSYSSGQGYEQYF; cdr3_nt: TGTGCCAGCAGTTACTCGTCTGGACAGGGGTACGAGCAGTACTTC
cdr3_length: 12; d_call: TRBD2; clone_size: -; v_call: TRBV6-5; j_call: TRBJ2-1; cdr3_aa: CASSYGTRERFF; cdr3_nt: TGTGCCAGCAGTTACGGGACTAGGGAAAGGTTCTTC
cdr3_length: 15; d_call: -; clone_size: -; v_call: TRBV7-9; j_call: TRBJ2-7; cdr3_aa: CASSPDVRSSYEQYF; cdr3_nt: TGTGCCAGCAGCCCGGACGTAAGGAGCTCCTACGAGCAGTACTTC
cdr3_length: 13; d_call: TRBD1; clone_size: few; v_call: TRBV18; j_call: TRBJ1-2; cdr3_aa: CASSPKGADGYTF; cdr3_nt: TGTGCCAGCTCACCAAAGGGGGCAGATGGCTACACCTTC
cdr3_length: 15; d_call: TRBD2; clone_size: -; v_call: TRBV19; j_call: TRBJ2-5; cdr3_aa: CASSKEVGRSETQYF; cdr3_nt: TGTGCCAGTAGTAAGGAAGTCGGGAGGTCGGAGACCCAGTACTTC
cdr3_length: 16; d_call: TRBD2; clone_size: -; v_call: TRBV7-2; j_call: TRBJ2-4; cdr3_aa: CASSPRGLAVKNIQYF; cdr3_nt: TGTGCCAGCAGCCCCCGTGGACTAGCTGTCAAAAACATTCAGTACTTC
cdr3_length: 14; d_call: -; clone_size: few; v_call: TRBV28; j_call: TRBJ1-2; cdr3_aa: CASSLQQGYYGYTF; cdr3_nt: TGTGCCAGCAGTCTCCAACAGGGATACTATGGCTACACCTTC
cdr3_length: 13; d_call: -; clone_size: -; v_call: TRBV19; j_call: TRBJ2-7; cdr3_aa: CASSISDSYEQYF; cdr3_nt: TGTGCCAGTAGTATTAGCGACTCCTACGAGCAGTACTTC
cdr3_length: 15; d_call: -; clone_size: -; v_call: TRBV12-5; j_call: TRBJ1-5; cdr3_aa: CASGLVDRSNQPQHF; cdr3_nt: TGTGCTAGTGGTTTGGTAGACAGGAGCAATCAGCCCCAGCATTTT
cdr3_length: 16; d_call: TRBD1; clone_size: -; v_call: TRBV5-6; j_call: TRBJ2-1; cdr3_aa: CASSYTGTGTYNEQFF; cdr3_nt: TGTGCCAGCAGCTATACCGGGACAGGGACGTACAATGAGCAGTTCTTC
cdr3_length: 17; d_call: TRBD2; clone_size: -; v_call: TRBV4-1; j_call: TRBJ2-1; cdr3_aa: CASSQGDASGIGNEQFF; cdr3_nt: TGCGCCAGCAGCCAAGGAGACGCTAGCGGGATAGGTAATGAGCAGTTCTTC
cdr3_length: 16; d_call: -; clone_size: -; v_call: TRBV6-5; j_call: TRBJ1-6; cdr3_aa: CASSYSRSVPNSPLHF; cdr3_nt: TGTGCCAGCAGTTACTCGAGGTCGGTCCCTAATTCACCCCTCCACTTT
cdr3_length: 12; d_call: -; clone_size: few; v_call: TRBV19; j_call: TRBJ1-1; cdr3_aa: CASGRLNTEAFF; cdr3_nt: TGTGCCAGTGGGCGGTTGAACACTGAAGCTTTCTTT
cdr3_length: 15; d_call: TRBD2; clone_size: -; v_call: TRBV10-2; j_call: TRBJ2-4; cdr3_aa: CASSASGLAKNIQYF; cdr3_nt: TGCGCCAGCAGTGCTAGCGGCTTAGCCAAAAACATTCAGTACTTC
cdr3_length: 16; d_call: TRBD2; clone_size: -; v_call: TRBV27; j_call: TRBJ2-1; cdr3_aa: CASSPLTSGLYNEQFF; cdr3_nt: TGTGCCAGCAGTCCGCTGACTAGCGGATTATACAATGAGCAGTTCTTC
cdr3_length: 15; d_call: -; clone_size: once; v_call: TRBV5-6; j_call: TRBJ2-7; cdr3_aa: CASSQGAGINYEQYF; cdr3_nt: TGTGCCAGCAGCCAAGGGGCCGGTATTAACTACGAGCAGTACTTC
cdr3_length: 19; d_call: TRBD2; clone_size: -; v_call: TRBV7-2; j_call: TRBJ2-5; cdr3_aa: CASSPEGGLAGGSRETQYF; cdr3_nt: TGTGCCAGCAGCCCAGAAGGGGGACTAGCGGGAGGGAGCAGGGAGACCCAGTACTTC
cdr3_length: 13; d_call: -; clone_size: -; v_call: TRBV6-5; j_call: TRBJ1-5; cdr3_aa: CASSEQGNQPQHF; cdr3_nt: TGTGCCAGCAGTGAACAGGGTAATCAGCCCCAGCATTTT
cdr3_length: 18; d_call: TRBD1; clone_size: -; v_call: TRBV2; j_call: TRBJ2-3; cdr3_aa: CASSVTNRRDRVTDTQYF; cdr3_nt: TGTGCCAGCAGTGTAACGAATAGGAGGGACAGGGTAACAGATACGCAGTATTTT
cdr3_length: 16; d_call: TRBD2; clone_size: -; v_call: TRBV7-6; j_call: TRBJ2-2; cdr3_aa: CASHNKAGANTGELFF; cdr3_nt: TGTGCCAGCCACAACAAAGCGGGAGCCAACACCGGGGAGCTGTTTTTT
cdr3_length: 16; d_call: -; clone_size: -; v_call: TRBV5-1; j_call: TRBJ2-2; cdr3_aa: CASSLGTVTNTGELFF; cdr3_nt: TGCGCCAGCAGCTTGGGGACAGTGACGAACACCGGGGAGCTGTTTTTT
cdr3_length: 13; d_call: TRBD1; clone_size: -; v_call: TRBV6-6; j_call: TRBJ1-4; cdr3_aa: CASSTGELQKLFF; cdr3_nt: TGTGCCAGCAGTACAGGGGAGTTACAAAAACTGTTTTTT
cdr3_length: 17; d_call: TRBD1; clone_size: -; v_call: TRBV10-1; j_call: TRBJ1-5; cdr3_aa: CASSAAGGPHSNQPQHF; cdr3_nt: TGCGCCAGCAGTGCGGCAGGGGGCCCTCATAGCAATCAGCCCCAGCATTTT
cdr3_length: 15; d_call: -; clone_size: -; v_call: TRBV7-2; j_call: TRBJ1-4; cdr3_aa: CASSLAGNENEKLFF; cdr3_nt: TGTGCCAGCAGCTTAGCGGGGAACGAAAATGAAAAACTGTTTTTT
cdr3_length: 14; d_call: TRBD2; clone_size: -; v_call: TRBV6-5; j_call: TRBJ2-3; cdr3_aa: CASSYGLAGDTQYF; cdr3_nt: TGTGCCAGCAGTTACGGACTAGCGGGAGATACGCAGTATTTT
cdr3_length: 13; d_call: -; clone_size: -; v_call: TRBV28; j_call: TRBJ1-5; cdr3_aa: CASSILSNQPQHF; cdr3_nt: TGTGCCAGCTCCATACTGAGCAATCAGCCCCAGCATTTT
cdr3_length: 14; d_call: -; clone_size: -; v_call: TRBV27; j_call: TRBJ2-2; cdr3_aa: CASSLRAVTGELFF; cdr3_nt: TGTGCCAGCAGTCTCCGGGCCGTCACCGGGGAGCTGTTTTTT
cdr3_length: 14; d_call: -; clone_size: -; v_call: TRBV19; j_call: TRBJ1-3; cdr3_aa: CASRQVAAGNTIYF; cdr3_nt: TGTGCCAGTCGTCAGGTGGCGGCTGGAAACACCATATATTTT
cdr3_length: 16; d_call: -; clone_size: -; v_call: TRBV28; j_call: TRBJ1-1; cdr3_aa: CASSPAGTPRRTEAFF; cdr3_nt: TGTGCCAGCAGCCCTGCTGGGACACCTAGAAGGACTGAAGCTTTCTTT
cdr3_length: 16; d_call: TRBD2; clone_size: -; v_call: TRBV29-1; j_call: TRBJ2-7; cdr3_aa: CSVASRLAGRTYEQYF; cdr3_nt: TGCAGCGTTGCAAGTAGGCTAGCGGGACGTACCTACGAGCAGTACTTC
cdr3_length: 17; d_call: TRBD1; clone_size: -; v_call: TRBV27; j_call: TRBJ1-1; cdr3_aa: CARTPGQGSQMNTEAFF; cdr3_nt: TGTGCCAGAACCCCGGGACAGGGCTCTCAAATGAACACTGAAGCTTTCTTT
cdr3_length: 21; d_call: -; clone_size: -; v_call: TRBV12-5; j_call: TRBJ1-5; cdr3_aa: CASGLDARSGRLSYSNQPQHF; cdr3_nt: TGTGCTAGTGGTTTGGACGCCCGTTCCGGGAGGCTGTCCTATAGCAATCAGCCCCAGCATTTT
cdr3_length: 16; d_call: TRBD1; clone_size: -; v_call: TRBV7-6; j_call: TRBJ2-2; cdr3_aa: CASSSVATGDTGELFF; cdr3_nt: TGTGCCAGCAGCTCGGTGGCGACAGGGGACACCGGGGAGCTGTTTTTT
cdr3_length: 15; d_call: TRBD2; clone_size: -; v_call: TRBV6-4; j_call: TRBJ2-1; cdr3_aa: CASSVWSGRLNEQFF; cdr3_nt: TGTGCCAGCAGTGTCTGGAGCGGGAGGCTTAATGAGCAGTTCTTC
cdr3_length: 13; d_call: TRBD1; clone_size: -; v_call: TRBV28; j_call: TRBJ1-2; cdr3_aa: CASSLDRGLGYTF; cdr3_nt: TGTGCCAGCAGTTTGGACAGGGGGCTTGGCTACACCTTC
cdr3_length: 15; d_call: TRBD1; clone_size: -; v_call: TRBV18; j_call: TRBJ1-5; cdr3_aa: CASSPQGALNQPQHF; cdr3_nt: TGTGCCAGCTCACCACAGGGGGCCCTCAATCAGCCCCAGCATTTT
cdr3_length: 17; d_call: TRBD1; clone_size: -; v_call: TRBV19; j_call: TRBJ2-3; cdr3_aa: CASSLGTGIRFTDTQYF; cdr3_nt: TGTGCCAGTAGTCTCGGGACAGGGATCCGCTTCACAGATACGCAGTATTTT
cdr3_length: 12; d_call: -; clone_size: few; v_call: TRBV19; j_call: TRBJ2-1; cdr3_aa: CASGEASREQFF; cdr3_nt: TGTGCCAGTGGAGAGGCCAGTCGGGAGCAGTTCTTC
cdr3_length: 13; d_call: -; clone_size: once; v_call: TRBV6-5; j_call: TRBJ2-2; cdr3_aa: CASSYTHRERPFF; cdr3_nt: TGTGCCAGCAGTTACACTCACAGGGAGAGGCCGTTTTTT
cdr3_length: 16; d_call: -; clone_size: few; v_call: TRBV9; j_call: TRBJ2-6; cdr3_aa: CASSVDWESGANVLTF; cdr3_nt: TGTGCCAGCAGCGTAGATTGGGAATCTGGGGCCAACGTCCTGACTTTC
cdr3_length: 15; d_call: TRBD1; clone_size: -; v_call: TRBV30; j_call: TRBJ2-2; cdr3_aa: CAWSVLTGYTGELFF; cdr3_nt: TGTGCCTGGAGTGTCCTGACAGGGTACACCGGGGAGCTGTTTTTT
cdr3_length: 14; d_call: -; clone_size: -; v_call: TRBV5-1; j_call: TRBJ1-2; cdr3_aa: CASSPEPLRSGYTF; cdr3_nt: TGCGCCAGCAGCCCCGAGCCCCTTCGGTCTGGCTACACCTTC
cdr3_length: 14; d_call: -; clone_size: -; v_call: TRBV6-1; j_call: TRBJ1-2; cdr3_aa: CAVRFTGVIYGYTF; cdr3_nt: TGTGCCGTACGATTCACAGGAGTCATATATGGCTACACCTTC
cdr3_length: 15; d_call: TRBD2; clone_size: -; v_call: TRBV5-1; j_call: TRBJ2-5; cdr3_aa: CASSGEPGLQETQYF; cdr3_nt: TGCGCCAGCAGCGGCGAACCGGGACTACAAGAGACCCAGTACTTC
cdr3_length: 15; d_call: -; clone_size: -; v_call: TRBV19; j_call: TRBJ2-5; cdr3_aa: CASSIGGDGSWTQYF; cdr3_nt: TGTGCCAGTAGTATAGGGGGTGATGGCTCGTGGACCCAGTACTTC
cdr3_length: 18; d_call: -; clone_size: -; v_call: TRBV7-8; j_call: TRBJ2-6; cdr3_aa: CASSPYSLTVSGANVLTF; cdr3_nt: TGTGCCAGCAGCCCATACTCCCTGACCGTCTCTGGGGCCAACGTCCTGACTTTC
cdr3_length: 16; d_call: TRBD2; clone_size: once; v_call: TRBV16; j_call: TRBJ2-7; cdr3_aa: CASSQSSASGKNEQYF; cdr3_nt: TGTGCCAGCAGCCAATCTTCGGCTAGCGGGAAGAACGAGCAGTACTTC
cdr3_length: 16; d_call: TRBD1; clone_size: -; v_call: TRBV27; j_call: TRBJ1-1; cdr3_aa: CASSLNRGATNTEAFF; cdr3_nt: TGTGCCAGCAGTTTAAACAGGGGGGCCACGAACACTGAAGCTTTCTTT
cdr3_length: 16; d_call: -; clone_size: -; v_call: TRBV4-1; j_call: TRBJ1-1; cdr3_aa: CASSQGGQQGITEAFF; cdr3_nt: TGCGCCAGCAGCCAAGGGGGCCAGCAGGGGATCACTGAAGCTTTCTTT
cdr3_length: 14; d_call: TRBD1; clone_size: -; v_call: TRBV28; j_call: TRBJ1-1; cdr3_aa: CASSLPGGGTEAFF; cdr3_nt: TGTGCCAGCAGTTTGCCAGGGGGAGGCACTGAAGCTTTCTTT
cdr3_length: 15; d_call: TRBD2; clone_size: -; v_call: TRBV7-9; j_call: TRBJ2-3; cdr3_aa: CASSPTSGGTDTQYF; cdr3_nt: TGTGCCAGCAGCCCGACTAGCGGTGGCACAGATACGCAGTATTTT